Reported below is one T cell receptor (beta chain). These data come from a study of blood T cell repertoires in COVID-19. At the level of the study: Sources were T cells, B-cell-depleted T cells, or PBMCs; the material itself was cDNA or gDNA.

Repertoires were generated with immunoSEQ multiplex PCR, while TCRdb's copy carries only in-frame clones and drops some. The table shows about 85,000 clones, with approximately 79% occurring only once. The CDR3 has 18 residues. Germline V gives CDR1 KGHDR, CDR2 SFDVKD. The V end was cut by 4 bases, the J end by 4 bases, with 21 bases between. The sequenced sample consisted of peripheral blood. The chain uses TRBV24-1 and TRBJ2-2; TRBD1 is a possible D gene (6 bases). This receptor was obtained from a man in his sixties or seventies with acute or convalescent COVID-19. CDR3: CATSDPRHRVQGTGELFF. As DNA, the CDR3 is TGTGCCACCAGTGACCCCCGGCACAGGGTTCAGGGCACCGGGGAGCTGTTTTTT.